The 14 T cell receptor beta chains given below trace back to one sample, sequenced in a study of blood T cell repertoires in COVID-19 (dated by TCRdb to the early 2020s). The method behind the library was the immunoSEQ multiplex PCR assay. TCRdb holds this immuneACCESS table with in-frame rearrangements only. Some clones are missing; in checked studies, unresolved V genes explain under half, and the rest has no known cause. A total of over 50,000 clones appear in this sample, around four fifths of them only once. The ten most abundant clones make up 5% to 5.5% of the sample. The specimen was peripheral blood. The receptor set was obtained from a man in his 70s with acute or convalescent COVID-19.

V and J are TRBV5-1 and TRBJ2-7; no firm D call. CDR1 and CDR2 (germline): SGHRS, YFSETQ. There are 15 residues in the CDR3. V gave up 0 bases and J gave up 6 bases, with 16 bases separating them. The CDR3 reads CASSLDGGSSFEQYF. In DNA, the CDR3 is TGCGCCAGCAGCTTGGACGGCGGTAGCTCGTTCGAGCAGTACTTC.

This clone was seen a single time. This chain joins TRBV9 and TRBJ1-1; D is undetermined. V was shortened by 3 bases and J by 1 base, with 7 bases between the two germline ends. This CDR3 has 13 residues. Germline loops: CDR1 SGDLS, CDR2 YYNGEE. The CDR3 spells CASSARSNTEAFF. The DNA of the CDR3 is TGTGCCAGCAGCGCTAGATCGAACACTGAAGCTTTCTTT.

The chain has TRBV6-6 and TRBJ2-7, with 9 bases matching TRBD2. The CDR3 is 16 amino acids. CDR1 and CDR2 (germline): MNHNY, SVGAGI (reference sequence). The V and J ends lost 0 bases and 3 bases, in that order; junction bases with no gene match: 6. The CDR3 nucleotides are TGTGCCAGCAGTTACTCCGGGACTAGCCCCAACTACGAGCAGTACTTC. Its translation is CASSYSGTSPNYEQYF.

The CDR3 coding sequence is TGTGCCAGCAGCTGGGGACCGTCGGGAGACTATGGCTACACCTTC. Protein sequence: CASSWGPSGDYGYTF. The rearrangement uses TRBV5-6 and TRBJ1-2; tentative D call: TRBD1 (5 bases). The CDR3 consists of 15 residues. Germline-derived CDR1 and CDR2 are SGHDT and YYEEEE. V was pared by 3 bases and J by 3 bases, with 15 bases between.

V and J are TRBV3-1 (or the pseudogene TRBV3-2) and TRBJ2-5; D remains unclear. V was trimmed by 4 bases and J by 1 base, leaving 7 bases between them. The CDR3 runs 13 residues. The germline CDR1 and CDR2 sequences are LGHDT and YNNKEL (reference sequence). The CDR3 protein is CASSPLSQETQYF. The CDR3 DNA reads as TGTGCCAGCAGCCCCCTCTCCCAAGAGACCCAGTACTTC.

The J gene is TRBJ2-3, the V gene TRBV7-2; D uncertain. The germline V and J ends were trimmed by 5 bases and 1 base, with 10 bases remaining between them. Germline CDR1 is SGHTA and CDR2 is FQGNSA. This CDR3 has 14 residues. CDR3 in DNA: TGTGCCAGCAGCCCACAGCAAGGCACAGATACGCAGTATTTT. Protein: CASSPQQGTDTQYF. Together with reference TRBV7-2 and TRBJ2-3, the CDR3 gives the full variable domain: GAGVSQSPSNKVTEKGKDVELRCDPISGHTALYWYRQSLGQGLEFLIYFQGNSAPDKSGLPSDRFSAERTGGSVSTLTIQRTQQEDSAVYLCASSPQQGTDTQYFGPGTRLTVL.

V gene TRBV5-4 combines with J gene TRBJ2-1; 11 bases are shared with TRBD1. CDR3 length: 15 residues. With V trimmed by 5 bases and J by 10 bases, 11 bases remained unmatched. The germline V gene encodes CDR1 SGHNT and CDR2 YYREEE (reference sequence). The CDR3 loop is CASRGRGQGAWEQFF. The CDR3, as DNA: TGTGCCAGCAGGGGGAGAGGACAGGGGGCATGGGAGCAGTTCTTC.

A few counts support this clone. The chain combines TRBV20-1 with TRBJ1-5; the match to TRBD1 covers 9 bases. CDR3 length equals 12 residues. From germline, CDR1 is DFQATT and CDR2 SNEGSKA (reference sequence). V lost 3 bases to trimming and J lost 7 bases; unmatched junction nucleotides: 1. DNA of the CDR3: TGCAGTGCTAGTGACAGGGGGCAGCCCCAGCATTTT. Amino acid sequence: CSASDRGQPQHF.

The gene calls are TRBV3-1 (or the pseudogene TRBV3-2) and TRBJ1-1; tentatively, D is TRBD1 (6 bases). The germline V gene has CDR1 LGHDT and CDR2 YNNKEL (reference sequence). V was shortened by 0 bases and J by 5 bases, with 7 bases between the two germline ends. This CDR3 is built from 13 residues. CDR3 in DNA: TGTGCCAGCAGCCAAGACAGGGGAACTGAAGCTTTCTTT. It encodes CASSQDRGTEAFF.

J is TRBJ2-1 and V is TRBV29-1, with D perhaps matching TRBD1 (6 bases). This CDR3 has 13 residues. Germline V gene sequence: CDR1 SQVTM, CDR2 ANQGSEA. Trimming shortened V by 3 bases and J by 5 bases, and 11 bases separated the two germline ends. For the CDR3, the DNA is TGCAGCGTTGATCGACAGGTGAACAATGAGCAGTTCTTC. Protein product: CSVDRQVNNEQFF.

V gene TRBV24-1 combines with J gene TRBJ2-7, with 10 positions matching TRBD1. The CDR3 extends over 17 amino acids. Germline CDR1 KGHDR, CDR2 SFDVKD. V was pared by 4 bases and J by 2 bases, with 10 bases of the junction left unmatched. CDR3 sequence (DNA): TGTGCCACCAGTGACTGGAGGGAGGGACAGGGGCCCTACGAGCAGTACTTC. Protein sequence: CATSDWREGQGPYEQYF.

V gene TRBV11-3 combines with J gene TRBJ2-5, with 7 bases fitting TRBD2. The CDR3 spans 14 residues. V shed 1 base, J shed 3 bases, and the junction held 2 bases outside the gene matches. The germline CDR1 and CDR2 sequences are SGHNT and YENEEA. CDR3: CASSLGGSEETQYF. The CDR3 nucleotides are TGTGCCAGCAGCTTAGGCGGGAGCGAAGAGACCCAGTACTTC. Based on the CDR3 plus reference TRBV11-3 and TRBJ2-5, the full variable domain is EAGVVQSPRYKIIEKKQPVAFWCNPISGHNTLYWYLQNLGQGPELLIRYENEEAVDDSQLPKDRFSAERLKGVDSTLKIQPAELGDSAVYLCASSLGGSEETQYFGPGTRLLVL.

The CDR3 here is CASSGQGADTQYF. Here the CDR3 DNA reads TGCGCCAGCAGCGGACAGGGGGCAGATACGCAGTATTTT. The chain uses TRBV5-1 and TRBJ2-3; TRBD1 matches at 10 bases. Germline trimming cut 4 bases from V and 4 bases from J; bases unmatched to any gene: 0. Per the germline V gene, CDR1 is SGHRS and CDR2 is YFSETQ. The CDR3 consists of 13 residues.

This clone showed up just a few times. This chain connects TRBV2 to TRBJ2-7, with 7 bases lining up with TRBD1. This CDR3 is 13 amino acids long. The ends lost 8 bases at V and 2 bases at J; junction bases unmatched: 6. The germline V gene has CDR1 SNHLY and CDR2 FYNNEI. The CDR3 spells CASARDSTYEQYF. For the CDR3, the DNA is TGTGCCAGCGCACGGGACAGCACCTACGAGCAGTACTTC.